These 28 T cell receptor beta chains originate from one sample sequenced in a study of technical replicates of blood from several donors (dated by TCRdb to about 2017). Libraries were prepared through the immunoSEQ multiplex PCR assay. Sourced from immuneACCESS, this table was stored by TCRdb with only in-frame sequences that have V and J called. A share of the clones is absent; for the studies checked, an unresolved V gene accounts for under half, and the remainder has no known explanation. The sample data list 85,000 to 100,000 clones, and approximately 96% of these were observed just once. The top ten constitute 0.2% to 0.25% of the sample. Source material: T cells isolated from PBMCs. The receptors come from a human donor in good health.

V and J are TRBV28 and TRBJ2-3; no firm D call. CDR1 MDHEN and CDR2 SYDVKM come from the germline V gene. This CDR3 is 14 amino acids long. Trimming took off 6 bases at V and 4 bases at J, with 14 bases between the two ends. Here the CDR3 reads CASSSPGESDTQYF. For the CDR3, the DNA is TGTGCCAGCAGCTCCCCGGGTGAGTCAGATACGCAGTATTTT.

The chain links TRBV6-5 to TRBJ1-1, with D uncertain. The germline V gene has CDR1 MNHEY and CDR2 SVGAGI. Trimming took off 5 bases at V and 5 bases at J, with 12 bases between the two ends. This CDR3 has 13 residues. CDR3 amino acids: CASSMEAYTEAFF. In DNA form, the CDR3 reads TGTGCCAGCAGTATGGAAGCGTATACTGAAGCTTTCTTT.

The chain recombines TRBV10-3 with TRBJ1-2, with no clear D. CDR3 length: 21 amino acids. Trimming stripped 5 bases from V and 1 base from J, with 32 bases between. Germline-derived CDR1 and CDR2 are ENHRY and SYGVKD. The CDR3 is CAISSQSTPRGNRVCNYGYTF. As DNA, the CDR3 is TGTGCCATCAGTTCCCAATCGACCCCGCGCGGCAATCGGGTATGTAACTATGGCTACACCTTC.

This rearrangement joins TRBV10-3 to TRBJ2-7; D unclear. The CDR3 is 13 amino acids. V shed 6 bases and J shed 3 bases, with 12 bases lying between them. Germline-derived CDR1 and CDR2 are ENHRY and SYGVKD. The CDR3 nucleotides read TGTGCCATCAGCGCCCCCTCTAGCTACGAGCAGTACTTC. This encodes CAISAPSSYEQYF.

The chain joins TRBV6-6 to TRBJ2-4; 7 nucleotides agree with TRBD2. V lost 11 bases, J lost 2 bases, and 6 bases stayed unmatched. Looked up from germline, CDR1 is MNHNY and CDR2 is SVGAGI (reference sequence). CDR3 size: 13 residues. The CDR3, as DNA: TGTGCCGCCAGCGGGACCCCCAAAAACATTCAGTACTTC. Translated, it gives CAASGTPKNIQYF.

The chain recombines TRBV30 with TRBJ2-7; TRBD2 is a possible D gene (6 bases). In germline, CDR1 is GTSNPN, CDR2 SVGIG (reference sequence). The CDR3 is 13 amino acids. V was clipped by 4 bases and J by 6 bases, with 16 bases between them. CDR3 in amino acids: CAWTEGRASEQYF. CDR3 sequence (DNA): TGTGCCTGGACGGAGGGCAGGGCCTCCGAGCAGTACTTC.

V is TRBV6-5 and J is TRBJ2-5; 9 bases match TRBD1. In germline, CDR1 is MNHEY, CDR2 SVGAGI. The CDR3 runs 16 residues. Germline trimming cut 0 bases from V and 3 bases from J; bases unmatched to any gene: 5. This CDR3 is CASSYSWGTGKETQYF. The DNA for the CDR3 is TGTGCCAGCAGTTACTCGTGGGGGACAGGGAAAGAGACCCAGTACTTC.

The chain carries TRBV4-1 and TRBJ1-5, with TRBD1 matching 8 bases. J was trimmed by 5 bases and V by 0 bases; bases with no gene match: 3. Per the germline V gene, CDR1 is MGHRA and CDR2 is YSYEKL. This CDR3 is 15 amino acids long. This CDR3 reads CASSQEGQEDQPQHF. The CDR3, as DNA: TGCGCCAGCAGCCAAGAGGGACAGGAAGATCAGCCCCAGCATTTT.

The rearrangement uses TRBV6-4 and TRBJ2-3, with a weak D call TRBD2 (5 bases). Trimming stripped 5 bases from V and 3 bases from J, with 12 bases between. This CDR3 contains 14 residues. CDR1 and CDR2 (germline): MRHNA, SNTAGT. The CDR3 reads CASSLGDVTDTQYF. Here the CDR3 DNA reads TGTGCCAGCAGTTTGGGAGACGTAACAGATACGCAGTATTTT.

The CDR3 DNA sequence: TGCGCCAGCAGCCAAATTAGCGGGAGTTCCTACGAGCAGTACTTC. Encoded protein: CASSQISGSSYEQYF. This chain connects TRBV4-1 to TRBJ2-7; TRBD2 agrees at 9 bases. This CDR3 spans 15 amino acids. CDR1 is MGHRA, CDR2 YSYEKL, per germline. Trimming at V came to 2 bases and at J to 1 base, leaving 3 bases not matched to a gene.

This clone was seen once. V usage is TRBV7-9 and J usage is TRBJ2-6; D possibly corresponds to TRBD2 (5 bases). Germline CDR1 reads SEHNR; CDR2 reads FQNEAQ (reference sequence). The V end was cut by 1 base, the J end by 0 bases, with 13 bases between. This CDR3 contains 18 residues. CDR3 amino acids: CASSLGFGDLSGANVLTF. For the CDR3, the DNA is TGTGCCAGCAGCTTAGGTTTCGGGGATCTCTCTGGGGCCAACGTCCTGACTTTC.

This sequence joins TRBV11-3 and TRBJ1-5; D uncertain. This CDR3 comprises 13 residues. Germline V lookup: CDR1 SGHNT, CDR2 YENEEA. Trimming removed 5 bases at V and 0 bases at J, with 5 bases between. CDR3 sequence (DNA): TGTGCCAGCAGCCTAACTAGCAATCAGCCCCAGCATTTT. Residues: CASSLTSNQPQHF.

The chain is built from TRBV5-6 and TRBJ1-2; no clear D gene. V dropped 4 bases and J dropped 3 bases, with 19 bases sitting between them. This CDR3 is built from 16 residues. CDR1 is SGHDT, CDR2 YYEEEE, per germline. The CDR3 DNA reads as TGTGCCAGCAGCCGTAAGACTCAAACTAAAGACTATGGCTACACCTTC. Amino acids: CASSRKTQTKDYGYTF.

This chain links TRBV19 with TRBJ1-3; D not certain. Germline CDR1 reads LNHDA; CDR2 reads SQIVND (reference sequence). The CDR3 length is 14 residues. Trimming removed 8 bases at V and 1 base at J, with 12 bases between. In nucleotides, the CDR3 is TGTGCCAGTCGGAAAGGAGCTTCTGGAAACACCATATATTTT. Encoded protein: CASRKGASGNTIYF. The entire variable domain, with the rest obtained from reference TRBV19 and TRBJ1-3, is as follows: DGGITQSPKYLFRKEGQNVTLSCEQNLNHDAMYWYRQDPGQGLRLIYYSQIVNDFQKGDIAEGYSVSREKKESFPLTVTSAQKNPTAFYLCASRKGASGNTIYFGEGSWLTVV.

The J gene is TRBJ1-1, the V gene TRBV6-1, with a weak D call TRBD1 (6 bases). Germline V gene sequence: CDR1 MNHNS, CDR2 SASEGT. The CDR3 length is 12 residues. V gave up 4 bases and J gave up 14 bases, with 17 bases separating them. The CDR3 spells CASSVQQGWKFF. The CDR3 DNA follows: TGTGCCAGCAGTGTTCAGCAGGGGTGGAAGTTCTTT.

The chain uses TRBV5-1 and TRBJ2-3; TRBD1 might be the D (6 bases). V lost 0 bases and J 9 bases, leaving 17 bases between the germline ends. Germline V lookup: CDR1 SGHRS, CDR2 YFSETQ. The CDR3 length is 15 residues. The CDR3 DNA reads as TGCGCCAGCAGCTTGGCCGGGCAGGGGTTACAGACGCAGTATTTT. This sequence encodes CASSLAGQGLQTQYF.

The chain uses TRBV7-8 and TRBJ2-5; a possible D gene is TRBD1 (6 bases). CDR1 is SGHVS and CDR2 is FQNEAQ in the germline V gene. V was clipped by 6 bases and J by 6 bases, with 20 bases between them. The CDR3 runs to 15 residues. CDR3 coding DNA: TGTGCCAGCAGTCATCAACAGGGCCGTCTGAAGACCCAGTACTTC. The encoded protein is CASSHQQGRLKTQYF.

V and J are TRBV2 and TRBJ1-5; D may be TRBD1 (6 bases). Germline V CDR1 and CDR2: SNHLY, FYNNEI. V shed 1 base and J shed 7 bases, with 14 bases lying between them. The CDR3 sequence is 15 residues long. CDR3 in amino acids: CASSEGGQPRQPQHF. The CDR3 nucleotides read TGTGCCAGCAGTGAAGGCGGACAGCCACGGCAGCCCCAGCATTTT.

The V gene is TRBV9, the J gene TRBJ1-3, with a tentative D call TRBD1 (5 bases). V shed 4 bases and J shed 3 bases, with 11 bases lying between them. The CDR3 covers 14 residues. Germline-derived CDR1 and CDR2 are SGDLS and YYNGEE. The CDR3 region is CASSPGGSGNTIYF. CDR3 coding DNA: TGTGCCAGCAGCCCCGGGGGAAGTGGAAACACCATATATTTT.

V gene TRBV6-1 combines with J gene TRBJ2-5, with TRBD2 matching over 7 bases. With 4 bases clipped from V and 5 bases from J, the junction kept 13 bases outside the gene matches. This CDR3 region has 16 residues. Germline-derived CDR1 and CDR2 are MNHNS and SASEGT. CDR3 protein: CASSVVGGTGTETQYF. Here the CDR3 DNA reads TGTGCCAGCAGTGTGGTGGGAGGGACGGGTACGGAGACCCAGTACTTC.

The chain has TRBV7-3 and TRBJ2-5; 8 nucleotides align to TRBD2. The CDR3 spans 14 residues. With V trimmed by 2 bases and J by 4 bases, 3 bases remained unmatched. The germline CDR1 and CDR2 sequences are SGHTA and FQGTGA. The CDR3 region has the DNA TGTGCCAGCAGCTTAGCGGGGGGAAGAGAGACCCAGTACTTC. Translation gives CASSLAGGRETQYF.

This clone showed up just once. This sequence joins TRBV5-4 and TRBJ2-2, with D possibly matching TRBD2 (7 bases). CDR1 and CDR2 (germline): SGHNT, YYREEE (reference sequence). The CDR3 loop spans 16 amino acids. The ends were cut back, 2 bases at V and 4 bases at J, with 15 bases in the middle. CDR3 sequence: CASSFGVGGRTGELFF. CDR3 coding DNA: TGTGCCAGCAGCTTTGGGGTCGGGGGGCGCACCGGGGAGCTGTTTTTT.

The chain joins TRBV6-5 to TRBJ2-7, with TRBD2 identical over 8 bases. The CDR3 contains 14 residues. Germline V gives CDR1 MNHEY, CDR2 SVGAGI. The V segment lost 6 bases and the J segment 3 bases; nucleotides outside the gene matches: 7. The CDR3 bases are TGTGCCAGCAGCCTCGGGGGGGCGGGCTACGAGCAGTACTTC. Its protein product is CASSLGGAGYEQYF.

The rearrangement uses TRBV19 and TRBJ1-1; D not resolved. This CDR3 spans 14 amino acids. The germline V and J ends were trimmed by 3 bases and 1 base, with 9 bases remaining between them. The germline V gene has CDR1 LNHDA and CDR2 SQIVND (reference sequence). The CDR3 DNA follows: TGTGCCAGTAGTATTGGGCAGGAGAACACTGAAGCTTTCTTT. It encodes CASSIGQENTEAFF. Based on the CDR3 plus reference TRBV19 and TRBJ1-1, the full variable domain is DGGITQSPKYLFRKEGQNVTLSCEQNLNHDAMYWYRQDPGQGLRLIYYSQIVNDFQKGDIAEGYSVSREKKESFPLTVTSAQKNPTAFYLCASSIGQENTEAFFGQGTRLTVV.

The gene calls are TRBV11-2 and TRBJ2-3, with 7 bases lining up with TRBD2. This CDR3 spans 15 amino acids. After removal of 2 bases from V and 3 bases from J, the junction contained 5 bases not matched to a gene. Germline V gene sequence: CDR1 SGHAT, CDR2 FQNNGV. The CDR3 protein is CASSLTASGTDTQYF. For the CDR3, the DNA is TGTGCCAGCAGCTTAACGGCTAGCGGTACAGATACGCAGTATTTT. Full variable domain (outside the CDR3, taken from reference TRBV11-2 and TRBJ2-3): EAGVAQSPRYKIIEKRQSVAFWCNPISGHATLYWYQQILGQGPKLLIQFQNNGVVDDSQLPKDRFSAERLKGVDSTLKIQPAKLEDSAVYLCASSLTASGTDTQYFGPGTRLTVL.

The chain uses TRBV4-2 and TRBJ2-1, with 8 bases matching TRBD1. The ends lost 0 bases at V and 6 bases at J; junction bases unmatched: 10. Germline-derived CDR1 and CDR2 are LGHNA and YNFKEQ. This CDR3 region has 17 residues. This chain's CDR3 is CASSQDTQGAFFNEQFF. The CDR3 bases are TGTGCCAGCAGCCAAGATACCCAGGGGGCTTTCTTCAATGAGCAGTTCTTC.

This rearrangement joins TRBV7-9 to TRBJ1-2; 10 bases agree with TRBD1. There are 15 residues in the CDR3. The V gene's germline CDR1 is SEHNR and CDR2 FQNEAQ (reference sequence). J was trimmed by 5 bases and V by 5 bases; bases with no gene match: 8. The CDR3 reads CASSVRQGAGYGYTF. Here the CDR3 DNA reads TGTGCCAGCAGCGTAAGACAGGGGGCAGGGTATGGCTACACCTTC. Together with reference TRBV7-9 and TRBJ1-2, the CDR3 gives the full variable domain: DTGVSQNPRHKITKRGQNVTFRCDPISEHNRLYWYRQTLGQGPEFLTYFQNEAQLEKSRLLSDRFSAERPKGSFSTLEIQRTEQGDSAMYLCASSVRQGAGYGYTFGSGTRLTVV.

V usage is TRBV28 and J usage is TRBJ2-7; 9 bases align to TRBD1. The CDR3 is made up of 17 amino acids. V was pared by 3 bases and J by 4 bases, with 13 bases of the junction left unmatched. Looked up from germline, CDR1 is MDHEN and CDR2 is SYDVKM. The CDR3 region has the DNA TGTGCCAGCAGTTTTCCTACCGGACAGGGGTTGCTGTACGAGCAGTACTTC. Its protein is CASSFPTGQGLLYEQYF.